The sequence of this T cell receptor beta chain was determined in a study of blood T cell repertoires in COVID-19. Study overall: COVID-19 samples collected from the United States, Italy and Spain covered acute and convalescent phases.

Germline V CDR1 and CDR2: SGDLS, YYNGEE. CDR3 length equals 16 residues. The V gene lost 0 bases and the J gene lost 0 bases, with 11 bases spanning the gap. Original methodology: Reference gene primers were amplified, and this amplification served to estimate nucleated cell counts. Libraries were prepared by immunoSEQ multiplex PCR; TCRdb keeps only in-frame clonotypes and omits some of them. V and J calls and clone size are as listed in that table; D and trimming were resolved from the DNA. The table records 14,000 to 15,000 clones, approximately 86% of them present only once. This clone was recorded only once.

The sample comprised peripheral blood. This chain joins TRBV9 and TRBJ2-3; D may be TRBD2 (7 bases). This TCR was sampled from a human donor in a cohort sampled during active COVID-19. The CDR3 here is CASSVEGGTSTDTQYF. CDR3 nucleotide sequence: TGTGCCAGCAGCGTAGAGGGGGGGACTAGCACAGATACGCAGTATTTT. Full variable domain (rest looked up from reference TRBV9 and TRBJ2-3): DSGVTQTPKHLITATGQRVTLRCSPRSGDLSVYWYQQSLDQGLQFLIQYYNGEERAKGNILERFSAQQFPDLHSELNLSSLELGDSALYFCASSVEGGTSTDTQYFGPGTRLTVL.